This T cell receptor beta chain derives from a study of blood T cell repertoires in COVID-19. Study-wide background: Samples taken during acute and convalescent COVID-19 were collected in the United States, Italy and Spain.

V lost 0 bases, J lost 3 bases, and 12 bases lay in between. The CDR3 sequence is 15 residues long. Germline CDR1 reads LGHDT; CDR2 reads YNNKEL (reference sequence). Data came from immunoSEQ multiplex PCR; TCRdb stores just in-frame clones and leaves some out. The profile shows under 150,000 clones, roughly 90% of them singletons. V gene TRBV3-1 (or the pseudogene TRBV3-2) combines with J gene TRBJ2-7; D not certain. The sample comprised peripheral blood. The sequence was collected from a woman aged 65 to 85 who had recovered from COVID-19. The CDR3 region is CASSQDHGPLYEQYF. DNA for the CDR3: TGTGCCAGCAGCCAAGATCACGGTCCTCTCTACGAGCAGTACTTC.